This TCR beta chain appears in the sequencing data of a study of a mutant IDH1 vaccine in newly diagnosed glioma (dated by TCRdb to the early 2020s). The study in broad terms: In the chemotherapy-containing groups, vaccination started alongside temozolomide cycles, whereas in patients who had radiotherapy alone it started 4-6 weeks after radiotherapy. Of the approximately 29 treated patients, approximately 62% were male and roughly 38% were female, and a mean age of about 37 years was recorded. Before enrollment, patients had received standard therapy of radiotherapy alone, temozolomide alone, or radiochemotherapy with temozolomide; most received the combination. The week-35 safety follow-up was designated visit V12, and the week-47 end of study was designated visit V13. Peripheral blood samples were drawn at six visits, namely V03 (baseline), V05, V07, V10, V12 and V13. For exploratory analyses, about two dozen treated patients had longitudinal TCRB deep sequencing done wherever samples were available.

Remarks on this clone: Its binding antigen is unknown. The sample holds no much larger clone one base away, and base qualities are not on file.

Spanning cysteine to phenylalanine, the CDR3 consists of 11 amino acids. The retained sequence is limited to the CDR3, 33 bases, with the frame set at the first base. For CDR1 and CDR2, the germline V gene (reference sequence) lists SEHNR and FQNEAQ. V and J are truncated by 5 bases and 8 bases respectively, leaving an intervening sequence of 6 bases. Overall results and qualifications from the work: No apparent relationship was observed between pseudoprogression and alterations in the top peripheral T cell clonotypes detected by TCRB sequencing. Selection of PBMC samples for TCRB deep sequencing was based on availability. It was noted by the authors that analyses of patient blood samples could not be reproduced owing to sample limitations. Immune responses induced by the vaccine were seen in approximately 93% of patients across multiple MHC alleles.

The sample's time point, from its label and the paper: week 35, safety follow-up. Each vaccine dose was 300 ug of a 20-mer mutant IDH1 peptide in Montanide, given subcutaneously with topical imiquimod. Eight vaccinations were administered to patients in weeks 1, 3, 5, 7, 11, 15, 19 and 23, corresponding to visits V03 through V10. All donors had newly diagnosed IDH1-mutant astrocytomas of WHO grade 3 or 4 that showed loss of nuclear ATRX. The samples were drawn from NOA16, a multicentre, single-arm, open-label phase I trial in Germany that tested a mutant IDH1 peptide vaccine in humans for the first time. The DNeasy Blood and Tissue Kit was used to extract genomic DNA from EDTA blood for TCRB sequencing. Library generation was performed with the immunoSEQ multiplex PCR assay. Rearranged TCR beta chain sequences were amplified using the hsTCRB Kit according to the manufacturer's protocol. An Illumina MiSeq was used to sequence the TCRB libraries. The authors' pipeline ran thus. The kit vendor's proprietary platform handled demultiplexing, trimming and gene mapping. This immuneACCESS table, as held by TCRdb, lists in-frame sequences with V and J called but not all clones. Of the missing ones, under half trace to an unresolved V gene in checked studies; the others have no known cause. V and J calls and clone size come straight from that table; D and trimming were deduced from the DNA. A total of tens of thousands of clones appear in this sample, around 84% of them only once. 1.5% to 2% of the sample lies in the top ten.

The sample was PBMCs, taken from a glioma patient whose treatment included an IDH1 peptide vaccine. The receptor was isolated from a man under 40 with glioma. The chain was built from TRBV7-9 and TRBJ1-4; a weak D assignment points to TRBD1 (5 bases agree). The CDR3 corresponds to CASSPGEKLFF. Read as DNA, the sequence is TGTGCCAGCAGCCCAGGGGAAAAACTGTTTTTT.